This TCR beta chain was found in a study of cytomegalovirus exposure and HLA in healthy donors. Study outcomes and limitations: A list of approximately 150 TCR beta chains associated with cytomegalovirus was given. Within an earlier analysis, most TCR beta V segments proved productive either about 87% or about 30% of the time.

The PCR was carried out with 60 Vbeta primers and 13 Jbeta primers. Clones were sequenced by immunoSEQ multiplex PCR, and TCRdb holds only the in-frame ones, with some missing. The profile shows 140,000 to 150,000 clones, roughly 78% of them singletons. Of note for this clone: No antigen is known for it.

Per germline, CDR1 SQVTM and CDR2 ANQGSEA. This CDR3 spans 15 amino acids. V gave up 6 bases and J gave up 1 base; unmatched junction bases: 11. The genes are TRBV29-1 and TRBJ1-1; 7 bases line up with TRBD1. Sequencing was performed on PBMCs. This TCR was recovered from a female donor in good health and CMV-seronegative. This chain's CDR3 is CSVTTGSVTNTEAFF. The CDR3 bases are TGCAGCGTCACGACAGGGTCCGTTACGAACACTGAAGCTTTCTTT.